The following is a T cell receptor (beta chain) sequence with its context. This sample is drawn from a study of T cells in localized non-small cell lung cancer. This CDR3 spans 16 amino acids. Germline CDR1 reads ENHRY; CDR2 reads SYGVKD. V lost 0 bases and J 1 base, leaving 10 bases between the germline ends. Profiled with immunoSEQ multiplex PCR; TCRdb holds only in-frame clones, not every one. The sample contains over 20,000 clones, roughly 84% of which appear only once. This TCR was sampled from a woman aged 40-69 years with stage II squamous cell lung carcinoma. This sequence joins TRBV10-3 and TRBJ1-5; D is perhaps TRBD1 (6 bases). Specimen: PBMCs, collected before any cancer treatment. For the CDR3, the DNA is TGTGCCATCAGTGAGTCGTTCCAGGGGAGCAATCAGCCCCAGCATTTT. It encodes CAISESFQGSNQPQHF.